In its sample, the clone carrying this T cell receptor (beta chain) was seen once. Losses at the gene ends were 6 bases for V and 2 bases for J; bases not matched to a gene: 12. Germline-derived CDR1 and CDR2 are MNHEY and SMNVEV (reference sequence). The CDR3 covers 16 residues. The participants were between roughly 18 and 100 years old and came from some 25 US areas. The sample originates from a study of blood T cell repertoires in COVID-19. Repertoires were generated with immunoSEQ multiplex PCR, while TCRdb's copy carries only in-frame clones and drops some. Among about 63,000 clones listed, around 80% were seen once.

J is TRBJ1-1 and V is TRBV27; 7 bases match TRBD1. The source material was PBMCs or T cells enriched from blood (not recorded which). The source is a woman aged 40 to 50 with acute COVID-19. The CDR3 protein is CASRHKPGQFNTEAFF. The CDR3 coding sequence is TGTGCCAGCAGGCACAAACCGGGACAGTTTAACACTGAAGCTTTCTTT.